This passage covers 23 T cell receptor beta chains from one sample sequenced in a study of Graves' ophthalmopathy and Graves' hyperthyroidism. TCR beta CDR3 regions were amplified from RNA transcripts. Scientists carried out first-round RT-PCR using HTBI primers and then a second-round multiplex PCR. TCRdb fed the multiplex PCR reads into MiXCR, producing one record per CDR3 protein. The table includes about 160,000 distinct CDR3 sequences, 37% detected once. The sample comprised peripheral blood. These receptor sequences come from a woman aged 40 to 50 with Graves' ophthalmopathy.

The table lists this clonotype with many counts. V usage is TRBV12-3 or TRBV12-4 and J usage is TRBJ2-6; no clear D. This CDR3 comprises 15 residues. Trimming took off 5 bases at V and 0 bases at J, with 8 bases between the two ends. The CDR3 DNA sequence: TGTGCCAGCAGTGGAGACCTCTCTGGGGCCAACGTCCTGACTTTC. Amino acid sequence: CASSGDLSGANVLTF.

The V call is TRBV6-1, the J call TRBJ1-1; perhaps TRBD1 as D (6 bases). Trimming pared 7 bases from V and 1 base from J, leaving 13 bases between. The CDR3 is 14 amino acids. The V gene's germline CDR1 is MNHNS and CDR2 SASEGT. The CDR3 protein is CASTRTAKNTEAFF. Here the CDR3 DNA reads TGTGCCAGCACCCGGACAGCAAAGAACACTGAAGCTTTCTTT.

The chain links TRBV6-2 or TRBV6-3 to TRBJ2-7; 7 bases map to TRBD2. The V segment lost 5 bases and the J segment 7 bases; nucleotides outside the gene matches: 5. Germline values: CDR1 MNHEY, CDR2 SVGEGT. The CDR3 has 12 residues. The CDR3 reads CASSPRGFEQYF. The CDR3 DNA is TGTGCCAGCAGTCCGCGGGGGTTTGAGCAGTACTTC.

The sample holds many counts of this clonotype. The chain recombines TRBV5-6 with TRBJ2-7, with no clear D. V gave up 4 bases and J gave up 0 bases, with 8 bases separating them. The CDR3 is made up of 13 amino acids. In germline, CDR1 is SGHDT, CDR2 YYEEEE. The CDR3, as DNA: TGTGCCAGCAGCCCCGGCGACTCCTACGAGCAGTACTTC. It translates to CASSPGDSYEQYF.

V is TRBV18 and J is TRBJ2-7; D is undetermined. Germline V gene lookup returns CDR1 KGHSH and CDR2 LQKENI. Trimming stripped 5 bases from V and 4 bases from J, with 9 bases between. The CDR3 extends over 12 amino acids. The CDR3 here is CASSWQEYEQYF. CDR3 in DNA: TGTGCCAGCTCATGGCAGGAATACGAGCAGTACTTC.

In its sample, this clonotype was seen many times. J is TRBJ1-5 and V is TRBV6-1, with TRBD1 identical over 7 bases. Per germline, CDR1 MNHNS and CDR2 SASEGT. The CDR3 runs 16 residues. V lost 4 bases, J lost 3 bases, and 9 bases stayed unmatched. The CDR3 is CASSAYLQGTNQPQHF. The CDR3 bases are TGTGCCAGCAGTGCCTACTTACAGGGGACCAATCAGCCCCAGCATTTT.

This clonotype showed up many times. The chain uses TRBV10-3 and TRBJ2-7, with 9 bases lining up with TRBD1. This CDR3 has 14 amino acids. The J segment lost 1 base and the V segment lost 10 bases, leaving 8 bases of the junction unmatched. CDR1 is ENHRY, CDR2 SYGVKD, per germline. CDR3 sequence: CATIGTGSSYEQYF. CDR3 coding DNA: TGTGCCACCATAGGGACAGGGTCTTCCTACGAGCAGTACTTC.

The table lists this clonotype with many counts. The rearrangement links TRBV6-1 to TRBJ1-1; D unclear. Germline V gives CDR1 MNHNS, CDR2 SASEGT. This CDR3 is 13 amino acids long. Trimming removed 3 bases from V and 2 bases from J, with 7 bases in between. The CDR3 reads CASSDDDNTEAFF. DNA of the CDR3: TGTGCCAGCAGTGACGACGATAACACTGAAGCTTTCTTT.

This clonotype was found many times. The rearrangement links TRBV9 to TRBJ2-2; TRBD1 aligns across 7 bases. J gave up 4 bases and V 4 bases, and 10 bases lay outside the gene matches. Germline V gives CDR1 SGDLS, CDR2 YYNGEE. This CDR3 is 16 amino acids long. CDR3 in DNA: TGTGCCAGCAGCCCAACAGGGGCGAGGAGCACCGGGGAGCTGTTTTTT. Translating it yields CASSPTGARSTGELFF.

This clonotype was counted ten times or more. This chain links TRBV6-5 with TRBJ2-7, with 7 positions matching TRBD2. Germline V gene lookup returns CDR1 MNHEY and CDR2 SVGAGI. CDR3 size: 14 residues. V trimming: 8 bases; J trimming: 7 bases; junction bases outside the gene matches: 14. The CDR3 DNA follows: TGTGCCAGCTGCCGAGGACTAGAGGTAGGGGAGCAGTACTTC. As protein: CASCRGLEVGEQYF.

This clonotype was seen repeatedly, ten times or more. This chain links TRBV6-5 with TRBJ1-1; D perhaps matches TRBD1 (6 bases). Trimming removed 2 bases from V and 7 bases from J, with 14 bases in between. There are 14 residues in the CDR3. Looked up from germline, CDR1 is MNHEY and CDR2 is SVGAGI. The CDR3 DNA reads TGTGCCAGCAGTTACGCCTTAGAGGGGGGTGAAGCTTTCTTT. Protein product: CASSYALEGGEAFF.

This sequence joins TRBV7-8 and TRBJ1-2; D ambiguous. This CDR3 is 13 amino acids long. Germline V gene sequence: CDR1 SGHVS, CDR2 FQNEAQ. The V and J ends lost 5 bases and 7 bases respectively, with 14 bases between them. The DNA for the CDR3 is TGTGCCAGCAGCCCCGGACTAAACGGTGGCTACACCTTC. Translation gives CASSPGLNGGYTF.

This clonotype was seen many times. The chain combines TRBV5-1 with TRBJ1-2; 8 nucleotides line up with TRBD1. The CDR3 consists of 14 residues. Germline V gives CDR1 SGHRS, CDR2 YFSETQ. After removal of 4 bases from V and 5 bases from J, the junction contained 7 bases not matched to a gene. The CDR3 reads CASSTRTGSYGYTF. CDR3 nucleotide sequence: TGCGCCAGCAGCACCCGGACAGGGTCTTATGGCTACACCTTC.

CDR3 region: CSAVSEKNIQYF. DNA of the CDR3: TGCAGTGCTGTCTCGGAGAAAAACATTCAGTACTTC. The chain joins TRBV20-1 to TRBJ2-4; no firm D call. In germline, CDR1 is DFQATT, CDR2 SNEGSKA (reference sequence). The CDR3 is made up of 12 amino acids. The ends were cut back, 5 bases at V and 4 bases at J, with 9 bases in the middle.

The chain couples TRBV6-1 to TRBJ2-5; D is possibly TRBD1 (5 bases). Trimming shortened V by 6 bases and J by 5 bases, and 10 bases separated the two germline ends. Per the germline V gene, CDR1 is MNHNS and CDR2 is SASEGT. The CDR3 is 12 residues long. The CDR3 region has the DNA TGTGCCAGCAGGGTAGCAGGGGAGACCCAGTACTTC. As protein: CASRVAGETQYF.

In its sample, this clonotype was seen many times. The CDR3 here is CASSLPGQGGAFF. CDR3 coding DNA: TGTGCCAGCAGCTTACCAGGACAGGGTGGTGCTTTCTTT. J is TRBJ1-1 and V is TRBV7-2; 8 bases line up with TRBD1. CDR3 length: 13 amino acids. Germline V gene sequence: CDR1 SGHTA, CDR2 FQGNSA. Germline trimming cut 2 bases from V and 11 bases from J; bases unmatched to any gene: 7.

The V call is TRBV30, the J call TRBJ2-7, with 7 nucleotides matching TRBD2. The V and J ends lost 3 bases and 2 bases, in that order; junction bases with no gene match: 4. CDR1 GTSNPN and CDR2 SVGIG come from the germline V gene (reference sequence). The CDR3 is 13 residues long. The chain's CDR3 is CAWRREGTYEQYF. In nucleotides, the CDR3 is TGTGCCTGGAGAAGGGAGGGAACCTACGAGCAGTACTTC.

In this sample, this clonotype turned up many times. A read error may be the cause here, since a much bigger clone is one base away. As DNA, the CDR3 is TGTGCCAGCAGTCTGGGCCCTAACACTGGAGCTTTCTTT. This encodes CASSLGPNTGAFF. This chain uses TRBV12-3 or TRBV12-4 with TRBJ1-1; D is unclear. This CDR3 region has 13 residues.

This clonotype was seen at least ten times. The genes are TRBV6-5 and TRBJ1-1, with TRBD1 identical over 10 bases. Germline values: CDR1 MNHEY, CDR2 SVGAGI. V trimming: 6 bases; J trimming: 4 bases; junction bases outside the gene matches: 5. This CDR3 has 14 amino acids. The CDR3 nucleotides are TGTGCCAGCAGGAGGGACAGGGGATCCACTGAAGCTTTCTTT. This gives the protein CASRRDRGSTEAFF.

This clonotype was found many times. The chain combines TRBV29-1 with TRBJ2-5; 8 positions agree with TRBD2. Germline-derived CDR1 and CDR2 are SQVTM and ANQGSEA. After removal of 1 base from V and 3 bases from J, the junction contained 7 bases not matched to a gene. The CDR3 extends over 15 amino acids. The CDR3 sequence is CSVEVRGRPEETQYF. CDR3 sequence (DNA): TGCAGCGTTGAAGTCCGCGGGAGGCCGGAAGAGACCCAGTACTTC.

The V gene is TRBV5-1, the J gene TRBJ1-1, with D unclear. The V gene lost 3 bases and the J gene lost 0 bases, with 18 bases spanning the gap. The CDR3 contains 17 residues. Per germline, CDR1 SGHRS and CDR2 YFSETQ. This CDR3 reads CASSSADSYLMNTEAFF. As DNA, the CDR3 is TGCGCCAGCAGCTCAGCAGATTCCTACCTTATGAACACTGAAGCTTTCTTT. The variable domain in full, completed from reference TRBV5-1 and TRBJ1-1, reads KAGVTQTPRYLIKTRGQQVTLSCSPISGHRSVSWYQQTPGQGLQFLFEYFSETQRNKGNFPGRFSGRQFSNSRSEMNVSTLELGDSALYLCASSSADSYLMNTEAFFGQGTRLTVV.

This clonotype has ten or more counts. At one of its ends the junction is not consistent with the germline gene, which may arise from a read error. The gene calls are TRBV6-4 and TRBJ1-1; 10 nucleotides line up with TRBD1. The germline CDR1 and CDR2 sequences are MRHNA and SNTAGT. This CDR3 has 12 amino acids. CDR3 DNA: TGTGCCAGCACAGGACAGGGGGATCAAGCTTCCTTT. Amino acids: CASTGQGDQASF.

This clonotype was observed at least ten times. This rearrangement joins TRBV12-3 or TRBV12-4 to TRBJ2-2, with a weak D call TRBD2 (6 bases). The CDR3 has 15 residues. Deletions cut 5 bases from V and 7 bases from J, with 17 bases between. The CDR3, as DNA: TGTGCCAGCAGTCCCTTAGGAGGGTTGGACGGGGAGCTGTTTTTT. Its translation is CASSPLGGLDGELFF.